This T cell receptor (beta chain) was captured in a study of CD4 T cells in relation to SARS-CoV-2 and coronaviruses. Findings and limits, study-wide: Crossreactivity was assessed only for spike protein, not other viral proteins.

The unexposed donors gave CD4+ T cells in about 2010-2019, prior to COVID-19. Naive and memory CD4+ T cell DNA was deep-sequenced without culture. Clones were sequenced by immunoSEQ multiplex PCR, and TCRdb holds only the in-frame ones, with some missing. This table has around 62,000 clones, 85% to 95% appearing once. Turning to this clone: Antigen: not known.

CDR3 length equals 14 residues. Germline loops: CDR1 LNHDA, CDR2 SQIVND (reference sequence). With 5 bases removed from V and 2 bases from J, the gap between germline ends came to 10 bases. Sample: naive CD4+ T cells from PBMCs. Subset in this sample: naive CD4+ T cells isolated by negative enrichment. V usage is TRBV19 and J usage is TRBJ1-5; D unresolved. This receptor was identified in a human donor in good health. CDR3 DNA: TGTGCCAGTAGTCCCAGCTACGGCAATCAGCCCCAGCATTTT. Amino acids: CASSPSYGNQPQHF.